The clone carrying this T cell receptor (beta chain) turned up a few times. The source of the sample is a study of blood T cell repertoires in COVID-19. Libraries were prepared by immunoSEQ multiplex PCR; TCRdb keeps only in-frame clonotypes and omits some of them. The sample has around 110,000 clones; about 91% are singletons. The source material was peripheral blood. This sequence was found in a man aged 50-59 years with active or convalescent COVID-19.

In DNA, the CDR3 is TGCAGCGTTTCCCTAGCGGACAACAATGAGCAGTTCTTC. Translating it yields CSVSLADNNEQFF. J is TRBJ2-1 and V is TRBV29-1; 7 bases are a match to TRBD2. V was clipped by 5 bases and J by 5 bases; unmatched bases: 6. Germline V gene sequence: CDR1 SQVTM, CDR2 ANQGSEA. CDR3 length: 13 residues.